Included here is one TCR beta chain sequence, with context. Antigen unknown. The CDR3 has 14 amino acids. The germline V gene has CDR1 SGHRS and CDR2 YFSETQ. Deletions cut 2 bases from V and 3 bases from J, with 12 bases between. Per-sample assaying covered 10^5 or so TCR templates. TCRdb's table, derived via immunoSEQ multiplex PCR, lists solely in-frame clones and lacks some. The sample yields 87,000 or so clones, approximately 90% seen once. The sample originates from a study of siplizumab effects on memory and regulatory T cells. Study-wide results and limits: Siplizumab produced a significant drop in alloreactive sequences attributable to unstimulated CD4+ memory cells.

Sequenced: CD4+ T cells sorted from blood. V is TRBV5-1 and J is TRBJ2-7; D unclear. The sequence came from a human donor in good health. The DNA of the CDR3 is TGCGCCAGCAGCTTTAGTCGGATTAACTACGAGCAGTACTTC. Protein: CASSFSRINYEQYF.